This passage covers 20 T cell receptor beta chains from one sample sequenced in a study of blood T cell repertoires in COVID-19. The table came from immunoSEQ multiplex PCR; TCRdb's copy has only in-frame clones and leaves some out. The sample yields under 250,000 clones, around 92% seen once. Source material: peripheral blood. All receptors come from a man aged 30 to 39 with acute or convalescent COVID-19.

V is TRBV28 and J is TRBJ2-3; TRBD2 agrees at 9 bases. Trimming at V came to 8 bases and at J to 6 bases, leaving 9 bases not matched to a gene. This CDR3 is 14 amino acids long. Germline CDR1 and CDR2: MDHEN and SYDVKM. CDR3 sequence reads: CASQPGLASDTQYF. In DNA, the CDR3 is TGTGCCAGCCAACCGGGACTAGCATCTGATACGCAGTATTTT.

J is TRBJ2-1 and V is TRBV3-1 (or the pseudogene TRBV3-2); D is unresolved. This CDR3 region has 12 residues. V was trimmed by 4 bases and J by 8 bases, leaving 9 bases between them. Germline V lookup: CDR1 LGHDT, CDR2 YNNKEL (reference sequence). The CDR3 sequence: CASSLQVDEQFF. The CDR3 DNA reads TGTGCCAGCAGCCTTCAGGTTGATGAGCAGTTCTTC.

The rearrangement joins TRBV5-1 to TRBJ2-1; D gene unclear. The length of the CDR3 is 13 residues. V lost 3 bases and J 8 bases, leaving 12 bases between the germline ends. Germline values: CDR1 SGHRS, CDR2 YFSETQ. The chain's CDR3 is CASSSAAVDEQFF. The CDR3 DNA reads TGCGCCAGCAGCTCTGCGGCAGTCGATGAGCAGTTCTTC.

The chain has TRBV27 and TRBJ2-7; 7 bases fit TRBD1. With V trimmed by 6 bases and J by 3 bases, 5 bases remained unmatched. This CDR3 region has 13 residues. Germline-derived CDR1 and CDR2 are MNHEY and SMNVEV (reference sequence). The CDR3 DNA follows: TGTGCCAGCAGACGGGACAGAGACTACGAGCAGTACTTC. This translates into CASRRDRDYEQYF.

The chain links TRBV5-1 to TRBJ1-3; no clear D gene. The CDR3 length is 15 residues. Trimming took off 5 bases at V and 0 bases at J, with 12 bases between the two ends. The germline CDR1 and CDR2 sequences are SGHRS and YFSETQ. CDR3 coding DNA: TGCGCCAGCAGATCTCTCGGGGACTCTGGAAACACCATATATTTT. Translation: CASRSLGDSGNTIYF.

J is TRBJ1-2 and V is TRBV6-5; D is ambiguous. The germline V gene has CDR1 MNHEY and CDR2 SVGAGI. The ends were cut back, 7 bases at V and 0 bases at J, with 9 bases in the middle. This CDR3 region has 13 residues. The CDR3 loop reads CASIKTSNYGYTF. DNA of the CDR3: TGTGCCAGCATAAAGACTTCTAACTATGGCTACACCTTC.

The chain carries TRBV5-1 and TRBJ2-1; 11 nucleotides align to TRBD2. Germline V gene lookup returns CDR1 SGHRS and CDR2 YFSETQ. The CDR3 covers 18 residues. V shed 0 bases and J 7 bases; nucleotides not matched to a gene: 12. CDR3 nucleotides: TGCGCCAGCAGCTTGGGCCTCTCTACTAGCGGGAGTTTGAATGAGCAGTTCTTC. Protein product: CASSLGLSTSGSLNEQFF.

The CDR3 region has the DNA TGTGCCAGCTCACCGCGCGGGACAGCCTTAGGGGAGACCCAGTACTTC. Residues: CASSPRGTALGETQYF. V and J are TRBV18 and TRBJ2-5, with D tentatively TRBD1 (7 bases). The V end lost 3 bases, the J end lost 5 bases, and 19 bases lay between the germline ends. Germline values: CDR1 KGHSH, CDR2 LQKENI. The CDR3 runs to 16 residues.

The chain combines TRBV2 with TRBJ2-3; 14 bases match TRBD2. Germline CDR1 and CDR2: SNHLY and FYNNEI. The CDR3 length is 16 residues. Germline trimming cut 5 bases from V and 5 bases from J; bases unmatched to any gene: 6. In DNA form, the CDR3 reads TGTGCCAGCAGTTCAGGACTAGCGGGGGGAGGAGATACGCAGTATTTT. Translating it yields CASSSGLAGGGDTQYF.

This clone has only one observation. The CDR3, as DNA: TGTGCCAGCAGCCCGTTGACGTGGCGGGACTGGACCGGGGAGCTGTTTTTT. As protein: CASSPLTWRDWTGELFF. This sequence joins TRBV3-1 (or the pseudogene TRBV3-2) and TRBJ2-2, with D maybe TRBD2 (6 bases). CDR1 and CDR2 from the germline V gene are LGHDT and YNNKEL (reference sequence). Trimming removed 4 bases from V and 5 bases from J, with 20 bases in between. The CDR3 sequence is 17 residues long.

This sequence joins TRBV5-1 and TRBJ2-1; 10 bases are a match to TRBD1. Trimming at V came to 3 bases and at J to 6 bases, leaving 9 bases not matched to a gene. CDR3 length: 16 residues. The germline CDR1 and CDR2 sequences are SGHRS and YFSETQ. The CDR3 bases are TGCGCCAGCAGCTCCGGCGGTAGGACAGGGGGCAATGAGCAGTTCTTC. Protein sequence: CASSSGGRTGGNEQFF.

The chain links TRBV29-1 to TRBJ2-2; the D gene is possibly TRBD1 (5 bases). This CDR3 has 13 residues. Trimming took off 4 bases at V and 1 base at J, with 7 bases between the two ends. Germline CDR1 and CDR2: SQVTM and ANQGSEA. Here the CDR3 reads CSVARVNTGELFF. CDR3 DNA sequence: TGCAGCGTTGCCAGGGTGAACACCGGGGAGCTGTTTTTT.

This CDR3 is CSAMEGYEQYF. DNA of the CDR3: TGCAGTGCTATGGAGGGCTACGAGCAGTACTTC. V is TRBV20-1 and J is TRBJ2-7, with D possibly being TRBD2 (6 bases). V lost 4 bases and J 3 bases, leaving 7 bases between the germline ends. The length of the CDR3 is 11 residues. Germline assignment: CDR1 DFQATT and CDR2 SNEGSKA (reference sequence).

J is TRBJ2-4 and V is TRBV15; D unclear. The CDR3 totals 14 residues. Trimming took off 1 base at V and 0 bases at J, with 4 bases between the two ends. Germline CDR1 reads LNHNV; CDR2 reads YYDKDF (reference sequence). DNA of the CDR3: TGTGCCACCAGCAGAGTAGTAGCCAAAAACATTCAGTACTTC. Protein: CATSRVVAKNIQYF.

The rearrangement links TRBV4-2 to TRBJ2-7; TRBD1 matches 7 bases. The CDR3 is made up of 16 amino acids. The V and J ends lost 5 bases and 0 bases, in that order; junction bases with no gene match: 10. CDR1 LGHNA and CDR2 YNFKEQ come from the germline V gene. CDR3 sequence: CASSTTGTAISYEQYF. The DNA of the CDR3 is TGTGCCAGCAGCACAACCGGGACAGCGATCTCCTACGAGCAGTACTTC.

This chain links TRBV5-1 with TRBJ2-7; 7 nucleotides align to TRBD1. The V segment lost 4 bases and the J segment 2 bases; nucleotides outside the gene matches: 12. This CDR3 is built from 16 residues. Germline lookup yields CDR1 SGHRS and CDR2 YFSETQ. CDR3 loop: CASSRGLGTAAYEQYF. CDR3 nucleotide sequence: TGCGCCAGCAGCCGAGGCCTCGGGACAGCCGCCTACGAGCAGTACTTC.

The chain recombines TRBV3-1 (or the pseudogene TRBV3-2) with TRBJ1-2; D not certain. CDR1 is LGHDT and CDR2 is YNNKEL in the germline V gene (reference sequence). The CDR3 has 16 residues. V dropped 4 bases and J dropped 8 bases, with 23 bases sitting between them. CDR3 nucleotides: TGTGCCAGCAGCCGAAGCTCGGGGTTGTTTACTTTGGGCTACACCTTC. Translated: CASSRSSGLFTLGYTF.

The V call is TRBV13, the J call TRBJ2-6; D remains ambiguous. CDR1 is PRHDT, CDR2 FYEKMQ, per germline (reference sequence). V lost 0 bases to trimming and J lost 15 bases, with 18 bases between them. The CDR3 runs 15 residues. The CDR3 coding sequence is TGTGCCAGCAGCTTAGGGGCGATCACGGGTATAGACCTGACTTTC. Protein sequence: CASSLGAITGIDLTF.

This chain joins TRBV9 and TRBJ2-7; TRBD2 matches 7 bases. V was pared by 6 bases and J by 0 bases, with 6 bases of the junction left unmatched. Germline lookup yields CDR1 SGDLS and CDR2 YYNGEE. The CDR3 totals 14 residues. The CDR3, as DNA: TGTGCCAGCAACCGAGCGGGGAGCTCCTACGAGCAGTACTTC. It translates to CASNRAGSSYEQYF.

This CDR3 reads CASSLEDSSNTEAFF. The CDR3 DNA sequence: TGCGCCAGCAGCTTGGAGGACAGCTCGAACACTGAAGCTTTCTTT. The J gene is TRBJ1-1, the V gene TRBV5-1, with TRBD1 as a possible D gene (6 bases). The CDR3 covers 15 residues. Germline lookup yields CDR1 SGHRS and CDR2 YFSETQ. Trimming cost V 0 bases and J 1 base, with 10 bases left between them.